The T cell receptor beta chain described here comes from a study of early T cells in non-severe SARS-CoV-2 infection. TCRdb itself ran the 5' RACE reads through MiXCR, one entry per CDR3 protein. The repertoire includes tens of thousands of distinct CDR3 sequences, over 9.5% of them detected once, and about 8.3% sits in the top ten. Concerning this clonotype: Its antigen is unidentified.

V lost 5 bases and J 4 bases, leaving 12 bases between the germline ends. Germline assignment: CDR1 SEHNR and CDR2 FQNEAQ (reference sequence). CDR3 length: 14 amino acids. Study observations and caveats: Matches to VDJdb favored anti-spike CD8 responses and missed private and CD4 specificities.

The sample in question was whole blood, obtained at baseline. The receptor was isolated from an adult who was a healthcare worker with PCR-confirmed SARS-CoV-2 infection or an uninfected control (not recorded which). V and J are TRBV7-9 and TRBJ1-3; a weak D match, TRBD1 (6 bases). The CDR3 nucleotides are TGTGCCAGCAGCGTTTGGGGGCCCGGAAACACCATATATTTT. Translated: CASSVWGPGNTIYF.